Below, one TCR beta chain is given with its context. No antigen is known for it. The sample belongs to a study of cytomegalovirus exposure and HLA in healthy donors. The PCR contained 60 Vbeta and 13 Jbeta primers. The data were produced by immunoSEQ multiplex PCR, yet TCRdb's version contains in-frame clones alone and is incomplete. The sample lists about 170,000 clones; over 70% were seen once. The germline CDR1 and CDR2 sequences are MNHEY and SVGAGI. Trimming removed 6 bases at V and 2 bases at J, with 7 bases between. The CDR3 is made up of 13 amino acids. The study, taken as a whole, reports: Rarity marked most TCR sequences, yet some public TCRs occurred in many donors.

The sequence came from a female donor in good health and CMV-seronegative. The sample taken for sequencing was PBMCs. This rearrangement joins TRBV6-5 to TRBJ2-2, with D perhaps matching TRBD2 (6 bases). The CDR3 loop is CASSGLNTGELFF. CDR3 nucleotide sequence: TGTGCCAGCAGCGGACTAAACACCGGGGAGCTGTTTTTT.